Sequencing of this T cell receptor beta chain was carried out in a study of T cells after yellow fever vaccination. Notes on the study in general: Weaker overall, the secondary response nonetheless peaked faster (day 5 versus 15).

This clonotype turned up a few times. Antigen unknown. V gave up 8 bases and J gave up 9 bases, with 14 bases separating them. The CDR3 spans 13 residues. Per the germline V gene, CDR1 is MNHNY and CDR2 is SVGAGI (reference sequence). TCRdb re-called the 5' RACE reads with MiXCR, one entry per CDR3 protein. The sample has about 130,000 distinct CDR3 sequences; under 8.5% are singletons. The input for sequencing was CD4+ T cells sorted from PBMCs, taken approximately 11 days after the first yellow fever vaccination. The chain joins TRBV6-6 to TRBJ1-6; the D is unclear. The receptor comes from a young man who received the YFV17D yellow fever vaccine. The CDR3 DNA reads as TGTGCCAGCGGTCGGCCCCCGGGTTCACCCCTCCACTTT. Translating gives CASGRPPGSPLHF.